This TCR beta chain emerged from a study of preoperative IRX-2 immunotherapy in early breast cancer. Using immunoSEQ multiplex PCR, the repertoire was profiled, and TCRdb retains in-frame clones only, with some absent. In the table there are 40,000 to 45,000 clones, roughly 80% of which are singletons. Treatment specified: preoperative locoregional IRX-2 cytokine immunotherapy. Samples came from a phase Ib trial of preoperative locoregional IRX-2 cytokine immunotherapy. The sample in question was tumor tissue, obtained after IRX-2 immunotherapy. The sequence was obtained from a human donor with breast cancer.

The CDR3 loop is CAWSVLGYSYEQYF. The CDR3 nucleotides read TGTGCCTGGAGCGTTCTGGGGTACTCCTACGAGCAGTACTTC. The chain links TRBV30 to TRBJ2-7, with unresolved D. The V end lost 3 bases, the J end lost 0 bases, and 12 bases lay between the germline ends. Germline CDR1 is GTSNPN and CDR2 is SVGIG (reference sequence). This CDR3 has 14 amino acids.